A selection of T cell receptor beta chains follows, all from one sample in a study of long-term antiretroviral therapy in people with HIV. Assay: immunoSEQ multiplex PCR; the TCRdb copy retains only in-frame clones and omits some. The sample contains nearly 25,000 clones, around 80% of which appear only once. This specimen was unsorted PBMCs, taken 3 years after starting antiretroviral therapy. All receptors derive from a middle-aged man with HIV. The CDR3 runs from the conserved cysteine through the conserved F or W. The order of the fields is clone size, D gene, J gene, V gene, CDR3 DNA, CDR3 protein. The D gene is left open where the match is weak. Where a row states a size, it is once, few, many or the class of an expanded clone; other rows omit it.

NA NA TRBJ2-5 TRBV29-1 TGCAGCCATAGGGAACGGGAGGAGACCCAGTACTTC CSHREREETQYF
NA TRBD2 TRBJ2-3 TRBV28 TGTGCCAGCAGTTCTAGCGGGGAGGAGTATTTT CASSSSGEEYF
NA NA TRBJ1-4 TRBV28 TGTGCCAGCAGTTTTACAGCTACAACTAATGAAAAACTGTTTTTT CASSFTATTNEKLFF
NA TRBD1 TRBJ1-2 TRBV5-5 TGTGCCAGCAGCTCTGACAGGGGTCAACGTAACTATGGCTACACCTTC CASSSDRGQRNYGYTF
NA NA TRBJ1-1 TRBV5-6 TGTGCCAGCAGCTTGGGACCGGGACAGAACACTGAAGCTTTCTTT CASSLGPGQNTEAFF
NA NA TRBJ2-3 TRBV30 TGTGCCTGGAGTGTACGGGATACGCAGTATTTT CAWSVRDTQYF
once NA TRBJ1-1 TRBV4-1 TGCGCCAGCAGCCAAAACAGTGACCACACTGAAGCTTTCTTT CASSQNSDHTEAFF
NA NA TRBJ2-2 TRBV2 TGTGCCAGCAGGACCGGGACACAAAACACCGGGGAGCTGTTTTTT CASRTGTQNTGELFF
NA NA TRBJ2-5 TRBV12-5 TGTGCTAGTGGTTTGGTGGGCAGGGGGGGAGAGACCCAGTACTTC CASGLVGRGGETQYF
NA NA TRBJ2-3 TRBV11-2 TGTGCCAGCAGCTTAGTCACTAGAAAAGATACGCAGTATTTT CASSLVTRKDTQYF
NA NA TRBJ2-7 TRBV4-3 TGCGCCAGCAGCCAAGATTCAGGGCAGGGGACCCTGAGCTTC CASSQDSGQGTLSF
NA NA TRBJ1-5 TRBV30 TGTGCCTGGAGTACGTGGGTCCGGGGGGGGGCTGGGCCCCAGCATTTT CAWSTWVRGGAGPQHF
NA NA TRBJ1-5 TRBV19 TGTGCCAGTAGTCCGGGGCCCGGTTCGGGCAATCAGCCCCAGCATTTT CASSPGPGSGNQPQHF
few NA TRBJ1-2 TRBV13 TGTGCCAGCAGCTTGGATGGGTGGCCGCGCGGCTACACCTTC CASSLDGWPRGYTF
NA NA TRBJ2-7 TRBV12-5 TGTGCTAGTGGTTTGGTACAGGGAATACCCTACGAGCAGTACTTC CASGLVQGIPYEQYF
NA NA TRBJ1-3 TRBV11-3 TGTGCCAGCAGTTCCGGGGGGCTGACTGGAAACACCATATATTTT CASSSGGLTGNTIYF
NA TRBD1 TRBJ2-5 TRBV19 TGTGCCAGTAGTCCGACAGGGGGCGTATTGCAAGAGACCCAGTACTTC CASSPTGGVLQETQYF
NA NA TRBJ2-3 TRBV5-5 TGTGCCAGCAGCTTCGGGGCTAGCACAGATACGCAGTATTTT CASSFGASTDTQYF
NA NA TRBJ1-2 TRBV5-1 TGCGCCAGCAGTTCCCAGGGAAGAGGAGGCTACACCTTC CASSSQGRGGYTF
NA NA TRBJ2-5 TRBV11-3 TGTGCCAGCAGCGGAAGGTTGACCCAAGGGGCCCAGTACTTC CASSGRLTQGAQYF
NA NA TRBJ1-4 TRBV7-2 TGTGCCAGCAGCTTGGACAGCAGTAATGAAAAACTGTTTTTT CASSLDSSNEKLFF
NA NA TRBJ1-1 TRBV28 TGTGCCAGCAGTCGACGTAGGGTTGTCACTGAAGCTTTCTTT CASSRRRVVTEAFF
NA NA TRBJ1-2 TRBV11-2 TGTGCCAGCAGCTTAGGAGGGAACTATGGCTACACCTTC CASSLGGNYGYTF
NA NA TRBJ1-5 TRBV5-4 TGTGCCAGCAGCTCCCCAAATCAGCCCCAGCATTTT CASSSPNQPQHF
NA NA TRBJ2-3 TRBV2 TGTGCCGGGGGGGGACAGGAGGGAGCAGATACGCAGTATTTT CAGGGQEGADTQYF
NA NA TRBJ2-3 TRBV9 TGTGCCAGCAGCTCCACGGGTGATACGCAGTATTTT CASSSTGDTQYF
NA NA TRBJ1-2 TRBV13 TGTGCCAGCAGCTTAGGAGGGGCTACAGGGCCCGAAGGGTATGGCTACACCTTC CASSLGGATGPEGYGYTF
NA NA TRBJ1-2 TRBV28 TGTGCCAGCAGTTTAGCGGTATTGCGGGACCACAACTATGGCTACACCTTC CASSLAVLRDHNYGYTF
NA NA TRBJ1-1 TRBV19 TGTGCCAGTAGTATTCGGCAGGAACCGCCGGACACTGAAGCTTTCTTT CASSIRQEPPDTEAFF
NA TRBD1 TRBJ1-1 TRBV27 TGTGCCAGCAGTTTGAACAGGGGCGCAGGTATGAACACTGAAGCTTTCTTT CASSLNRGAGMNTEAFF
NA TRBD2 TRBJ2-1 TRBV30 TGTGCCTGGAGTGTAGGACTAGCCAATGAGCAGTTCTTC CAWSVGLANEQFF
once TRBD1 TRBJ1-4 TRBV27 TGTGCCAGCGGGTTAGGGACAGTTAATGAAAAACTGTTTTTT CASGLGTVNEKLFF
NA TRBD1 TRBJ1-1 TRBV7-9 TGTGCCAGCACCTTTTTCGAGGACAGGGGTGCTGAAGCTTTCTTT CASTFFEDRGAEAFF
NA TRBD1 TRBJ1-1 TRBV13 TGTGCCAGCAGCTTCAGGACAGGGGTTAACACTGAAGCTTTCTTT CASSFRTGVNTEAFF
NA TRBD2 TRBJ2-4 TRBV30 TGTGCCTGGAGTGTGGGCAGCGGGAGGGCCAAAAACATTCAGTACTTC CAWSVGSGRAKNIQYF
NA NA TRBJ1-5 TRBV19 TGTGCCAGTAGTACGGGACGTCCGGGTCCAAATCAGCCCCAGCATTTT CASSTGRPGPNQPQHF
NA TRBD2 TRBJ2-7 TRBV7-6 TGTGCCAGCAGCTTTGCTCTAGCGGGCCCCTACGAGCAGTACTTC CASSFALAGPYEQYF
NA TRBD1 TRBJ2-2 TRBV7-9 TGTGCCAGCCGCCGGAGCCAGGACAGGGGCACCGGGGAGCTGTTTTTT CASRRSQDRGTGELFF
NA TRBD1 TRBJ1-5 TRBV6-6 TGTGCCAGCAGCCCTCCTCCGGGACAGAGGAATCAGCCCCAGCATTTT CASSPPPGQRNQPQHF
once NA TRBJ1-1 TRBV5-1 TGCGCCAGCAGCTTGGGGGGGCTACTGAACACTGAAGCTTTCTTT CASSLGGLLNTEAFF
NA NA TRBJ2-3 TRBV19 TGTGCCAGTAGTACGGACTACCTCAGCACAGATACGCAGTATTTT CASSTDYLSTDTQYF
NA TRBD1 TRBJ2-7 TRBV5-1 TGCGCCAGCGGACAGGGGGGTTACTACGAGCAGTACTTC CASGQGGYYEQYF
NA NA TRBJ2-2 TRBV5-4 TGTGCCAGCAGCTTAAATGCGAACACCGGGGAGCTGTTTTTT CASSLNANTGELFF
NA NA TRBJ2-2 TRBV18 TGTGCCAGCTCACCGGGACAAGCCACCGGGGAGCTGTTTTTT CASSPGQATGELFF
NA TRBD1 TRBJ1-2 TRBV7-9 TGTGCCAGCAGCCTCGACAGGGCCCTGGGAGGCTACACCTTC CASSLDRALGGYTF
NA TRBD2 TRBJ2-7 TRBV7-2 TGTGCCAGCAGCCCGATTGGGGGACTAGCCCTCTCCGAGCAGTACTTC CASSPIGGLALSEQYF
NA NA TRBJ2-5 TRBV7-9 TGTGCCAGCAGCCCAGCAGCTAAGGAGACCCAGTACTTC CASSPAAKETQYF
NA NA TRBJ1-1 TRBV5-5 TGTGCCAGCAGCCAGAGCCTCCTGAACACTGAAGCTTTCTTT CASSQSLLNTEAFF
NA NA TRBJ2-2 TRBV5-4 TGTGCCAGCAGCTATGGAGTAGCGGCGAACACCGGGGAGCTGTTTTTT CASSYGVAANTGELFF